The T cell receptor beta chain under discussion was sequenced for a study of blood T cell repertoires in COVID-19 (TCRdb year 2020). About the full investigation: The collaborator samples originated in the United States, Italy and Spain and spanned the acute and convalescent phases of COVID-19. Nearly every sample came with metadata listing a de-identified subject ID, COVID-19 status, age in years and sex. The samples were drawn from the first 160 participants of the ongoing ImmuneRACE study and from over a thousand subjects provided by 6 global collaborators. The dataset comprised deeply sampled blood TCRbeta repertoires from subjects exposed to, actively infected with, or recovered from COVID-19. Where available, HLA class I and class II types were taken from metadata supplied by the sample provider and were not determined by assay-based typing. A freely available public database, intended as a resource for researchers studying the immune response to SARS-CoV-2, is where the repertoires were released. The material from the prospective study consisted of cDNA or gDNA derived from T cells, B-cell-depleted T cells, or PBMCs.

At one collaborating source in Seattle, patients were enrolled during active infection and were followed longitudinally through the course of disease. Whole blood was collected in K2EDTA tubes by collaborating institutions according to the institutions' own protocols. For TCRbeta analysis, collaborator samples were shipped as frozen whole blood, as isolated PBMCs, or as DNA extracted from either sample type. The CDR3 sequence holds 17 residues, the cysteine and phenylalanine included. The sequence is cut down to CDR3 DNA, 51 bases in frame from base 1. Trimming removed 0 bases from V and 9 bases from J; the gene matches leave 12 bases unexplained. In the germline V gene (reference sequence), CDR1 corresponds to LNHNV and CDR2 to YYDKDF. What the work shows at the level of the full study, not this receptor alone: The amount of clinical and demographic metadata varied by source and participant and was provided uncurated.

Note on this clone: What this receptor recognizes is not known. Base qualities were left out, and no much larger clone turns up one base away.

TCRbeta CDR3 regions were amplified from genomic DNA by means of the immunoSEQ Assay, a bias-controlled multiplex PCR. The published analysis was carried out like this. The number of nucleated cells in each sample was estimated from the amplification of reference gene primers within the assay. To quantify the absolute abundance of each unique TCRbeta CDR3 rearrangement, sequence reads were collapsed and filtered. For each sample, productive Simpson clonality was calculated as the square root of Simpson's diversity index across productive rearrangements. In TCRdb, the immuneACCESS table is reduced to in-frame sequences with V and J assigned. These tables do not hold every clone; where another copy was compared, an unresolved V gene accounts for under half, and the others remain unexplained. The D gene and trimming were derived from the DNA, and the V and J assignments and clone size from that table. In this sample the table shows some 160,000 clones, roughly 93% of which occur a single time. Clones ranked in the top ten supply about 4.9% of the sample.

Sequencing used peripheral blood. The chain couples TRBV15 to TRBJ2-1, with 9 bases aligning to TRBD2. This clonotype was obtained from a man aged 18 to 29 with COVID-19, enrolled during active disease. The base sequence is TGTGCCACCAGCAGAGATCTTACTCGGACTAGCGCCGGTGAGCAGTTCTTC. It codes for CATSRDLTRTSAGEQFF.